Listed below are T cell receptor beta chains from one sample, sequenced in a study of blood T cell repertoires in COVID-19. The protocol was immunoSEQ multiplex PCR, while the TCRdb copy is restricted to in-frame clones and leaves out a portion. The table has about 160,000 clones, 84% seen once. Material: peripheral blood. The receptors were gathered from a man aged 18 to 29 with active or convalescent COVID-19. Both conserved end residues are part of each CDR3. D genes are given only for firm matches. Clone sizes are given selectively: once, few, many, or a class where the clone is expanded.

J gene	D gene	clone size	V gene	CDR3 protein	CDR3 DNA
TRBJ2-1	TRBD2	.	TRBV6-5	CASSSGLRSYNEQFF	TGTGCCAGCAGTTCGGGACTACGCTCCTACAATGAGCAGTTCTTC
TRBJ2-7	.	.	TRBV18	CASSPYASPYEQYF	TGTGCCAGCTCACCATACGCGTCCCCCTACGAGCAGTACTTC
TRBJ2-7	TRBD1	few	TRBV11-1	CASSPNRGITNYEQYF	TGTGCCAGCAGCCCCAACAGGGGGATCACCAACTACGAGCAGTACTTC
TRBJ1-1	.	once	TRBV5-8	CASGLRDFVAFF	TGTGCCAGCGGGCTTCGGGACTTTGTTGCTTTCTTT
TRBJ1-3	.	.	TRBV12-3/TRBV12-4	CASSLSGNTIYF	TGTGCCAGCAGTCTCAGTGGAAACACCATATATTTT
TRBJ1-2	.	.	TRBV18	CASSAKPQTEASWVYGYTF	TGTGCCAGCTCAGCGAAACCACAGACAGAGGCCTCCTGGGTCTATGGCTACACCTTC
TRBJ1-3	TRBD1	.	TRBV7-9	CASSYRGSGNTIYF	TGTGCCAGCAGCTACAGGGGCTCTGGAAACACCATATATTTT
TRBJ2-7	.	.	TRBV11-2	CASSVSQGTISYEQYF	TGTGCCAGCAGCGTATCACAGGGCACCATTTCCTACGAGCAGTACTTC
TRBJ2-7	TRBD2	few	TRBV6-5	CASSPLAGGPDEQYF	TGTGCCAGCAGCCCCCTGGCGGGAGGGCCGGACGAGCAGTACTTC
TRBJ1-3	TRBD1	.	TRBV14	CASSLGQVSGNTIYF	TGTGCCAGCAGCCTTGGACAGGTCTCTGGAAACACCATATATTTT
TRBJ2-4	TRBD1	.	TRBV6-1	CASSEATGGAKNIQYF	TGTGCCAGCAGTGAAGCAACAGGGGGCGCCAAAAACATTCAGTACTTC
TRBJ1-4	TRBD1	.	TRBV15	CATSRGGDREEKLFF	TGTGCCACCAGCCGAGGAGGGGACAGGGAAGAAAAACTGTTTTTT
TRBJ2-2	.	.	TRBV4-3	CASSQLAGTGELFF	TGCGCCAGCAGCCAGCTCGCAGGGACCGGGGAGCTGTTTTTT
TRBJ1-4	.	.	TRBV11-2	CASSLMGAISNREKLFF	TGTGCCAGCAGCTTAATGGGGGCGATTTCGAATCGTGAAAAACTGTTTTTT
TRBJ1-2	.	.	TRBV7-2	CASSLAITGWGYTF	TGTGCCAGCAGCTTAGCGATAACAGGGTGGGGCTACACCTTC
TRBJ2-7	.	.	TRBV6-5	CASRRTGSYEQYF	TGTGCCAGCAGGAGGACTGGATCCTACGAGCAGTACTTC